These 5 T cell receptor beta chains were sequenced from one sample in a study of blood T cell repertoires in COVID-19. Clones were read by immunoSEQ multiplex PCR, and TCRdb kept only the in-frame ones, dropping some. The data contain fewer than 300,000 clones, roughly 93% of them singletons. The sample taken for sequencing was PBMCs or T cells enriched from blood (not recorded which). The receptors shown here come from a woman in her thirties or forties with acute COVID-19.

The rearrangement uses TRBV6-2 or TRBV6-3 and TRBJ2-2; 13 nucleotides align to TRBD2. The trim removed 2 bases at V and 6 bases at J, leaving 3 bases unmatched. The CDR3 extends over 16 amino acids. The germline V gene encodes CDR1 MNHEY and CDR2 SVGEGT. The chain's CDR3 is CASSYGLAGDPGELFF. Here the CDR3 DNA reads TGTGCCAGCAGTTACGGACTAGCGGGAGATCCCGGGGAGCTGTTTTTT.

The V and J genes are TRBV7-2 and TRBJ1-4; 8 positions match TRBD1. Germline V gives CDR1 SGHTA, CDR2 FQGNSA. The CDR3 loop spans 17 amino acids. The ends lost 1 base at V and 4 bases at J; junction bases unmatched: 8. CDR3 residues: CASSLVRQGIDNEKLFF. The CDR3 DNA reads TGTGCCAGCAGCTTAGTTAGACAGGGGATAGATAATGAAAAACTGTTTTTT. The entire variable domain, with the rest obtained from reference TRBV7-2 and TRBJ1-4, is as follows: GAGVSQSPSNKVTEKGKDVELRCDPISGHTALYWYRQSLGQGLEFLIYFQGNSAPDKSGLPSDRFSAERTGGSVSTLTIQRTQQEDSAVYLCASSLVRQGIDNEKLFFGSGTQLSVL.

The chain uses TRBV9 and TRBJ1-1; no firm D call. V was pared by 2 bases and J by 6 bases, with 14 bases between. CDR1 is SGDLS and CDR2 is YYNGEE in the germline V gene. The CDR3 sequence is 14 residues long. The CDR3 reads CASSVYDDRAEAFF. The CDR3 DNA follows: TGTGCCAGCAGCGTTTATGACGACCGGGCTGAAGCTTTCTTT. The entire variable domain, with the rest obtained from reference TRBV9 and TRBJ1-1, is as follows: DSGVTQTPKHLITATGQRVTLRCSPRSGDLSVYWYQQSLDQGLQFLIQYYNGEERAKGNILERFSAQQFPDLHSELNLSSLELGDSALYFCASSVYDDRAEAFFGQGTRLTVV.

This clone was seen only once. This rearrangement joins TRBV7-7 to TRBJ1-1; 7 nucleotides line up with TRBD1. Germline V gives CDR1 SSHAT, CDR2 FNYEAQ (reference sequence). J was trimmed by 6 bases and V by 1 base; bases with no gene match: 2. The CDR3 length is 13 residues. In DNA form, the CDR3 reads TGTGCCAGCAGCTTAGACAGGGGTGCTGAAGCTTTCTTT. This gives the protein CASSLDRGAEAFF.

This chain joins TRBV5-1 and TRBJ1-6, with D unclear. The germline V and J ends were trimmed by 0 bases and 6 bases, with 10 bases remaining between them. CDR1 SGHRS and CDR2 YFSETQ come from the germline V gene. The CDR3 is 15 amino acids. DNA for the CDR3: TGCGCCAGCAGCTTGGACACGGGATCTAATTCACCCCTCCACTTT. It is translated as CASSLDTGSNSPLHF.